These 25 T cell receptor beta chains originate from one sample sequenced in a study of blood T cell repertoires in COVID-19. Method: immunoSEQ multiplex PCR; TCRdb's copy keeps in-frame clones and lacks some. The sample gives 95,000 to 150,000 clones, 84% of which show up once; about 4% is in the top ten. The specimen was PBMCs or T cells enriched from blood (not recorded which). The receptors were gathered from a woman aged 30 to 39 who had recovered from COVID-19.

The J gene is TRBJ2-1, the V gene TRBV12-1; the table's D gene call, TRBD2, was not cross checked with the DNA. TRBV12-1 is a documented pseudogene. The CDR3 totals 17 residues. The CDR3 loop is CASSFGEREALDNEQFF. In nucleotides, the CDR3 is TGTGCCAGCAGCTTTGGCGAGCGGGAGGCCCTAGACAATGAGCAGTTCTTC.

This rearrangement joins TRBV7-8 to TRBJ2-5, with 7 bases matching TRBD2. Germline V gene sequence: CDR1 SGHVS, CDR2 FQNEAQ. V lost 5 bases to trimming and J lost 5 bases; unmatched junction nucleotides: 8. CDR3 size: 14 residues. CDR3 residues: CASSRASGRETQYF. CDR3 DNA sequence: TGTGCCAGCAGCCGAGCTAGCGGTCGGGAGACCCAGTACTTC. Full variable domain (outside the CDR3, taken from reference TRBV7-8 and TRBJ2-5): GAGVSQSPRYKVAKRGQDVALRCDPISGHVSLFWYQQALGQGPEFLTYFQNEAQLDKSGLPSDRFFAERPEGSVSTLKIQRTQQEDSAVYLCASSRASGRETQYFGPGTRLLVL.

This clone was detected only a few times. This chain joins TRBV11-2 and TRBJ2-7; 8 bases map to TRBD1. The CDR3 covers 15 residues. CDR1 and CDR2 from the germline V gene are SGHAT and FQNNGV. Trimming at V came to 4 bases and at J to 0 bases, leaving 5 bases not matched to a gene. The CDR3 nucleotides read TGTGCCAGCAGCTCCTTACAGGGGGTCTCCTACGAGCAGTACTTC. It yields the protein CASSSLQGVSYEQYF.

CDR3: CASGLDRGWSGSSYNEQFF. CDR3 nucleotides: TGTGCTAGTGGTTTGGACAGGGGTTGGAGCGGGAGCTCCTACAATGAGCAGTTCTTC. The chain has TRBV12-5 and TRBJ2-1, with TRBD2 as a possible D gene (8 bases). V dropped 1 base and J dropped 0 bases, with 19 bases sitting between them. In germline, CDR1 is LGHNT, CDR2 FRNRAP. The CDR3 has 19 residues. Using reference TRBV12-5 and TRBJ2-1 for the parts outside the CDR3, the full variable domain is DARVTQTPRHKVTEMGQEVTMRCQPILGHNTVFWYRQTMMQGLELLAYFRNRAPLDDSGMPKDRFSAEMPDATLATLKIQPSEPRDSAVYFCASGLDRGWSGSSYNEQFFGPGTRLTVL.

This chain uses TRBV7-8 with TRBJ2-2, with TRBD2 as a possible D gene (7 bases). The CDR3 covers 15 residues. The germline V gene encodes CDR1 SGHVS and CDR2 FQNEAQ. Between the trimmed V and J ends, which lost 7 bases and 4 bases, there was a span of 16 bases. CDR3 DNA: TGTGCCAGCACAGGACGGGGAGGGGGCACCGGGGAGCTGTTTTTT. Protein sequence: CASTGRGGGTGELFF.

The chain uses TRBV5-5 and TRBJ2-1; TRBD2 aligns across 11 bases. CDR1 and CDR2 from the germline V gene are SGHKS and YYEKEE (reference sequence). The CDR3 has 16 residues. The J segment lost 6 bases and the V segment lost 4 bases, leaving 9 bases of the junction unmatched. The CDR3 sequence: CASSPILAGGLNEQFF. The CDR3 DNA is TGTGCCAGCAGCCCCATCCTAGCGGGAGGTCTCAATGAGCAGTTCTTC.

CDR3 residues: CASSVVRGWQPQHF. The CDR3 nucleotides are TGTGCCAGCAGCGTAGTCAGGGGTTGGCAGCCCCAGCATTTT. The V call is TRBV9, the J call TRBJ1-5, with D tentatively TRBD1 (6 bases). Germline values: CDR1 SGDLS, CDR2 YYNGEE. The CDR3 spans 14 residues. V dropped 0 bases and J dropped 7 bases, with 11 bases sitting between them.

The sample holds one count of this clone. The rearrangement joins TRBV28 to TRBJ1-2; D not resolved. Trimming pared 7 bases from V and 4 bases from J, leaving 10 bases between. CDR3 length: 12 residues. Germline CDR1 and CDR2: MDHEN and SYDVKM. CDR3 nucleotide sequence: TGTGCCAGCAATATGGGCCGCTATGGCTACACCTTC. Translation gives CASNMGRYGYTF.

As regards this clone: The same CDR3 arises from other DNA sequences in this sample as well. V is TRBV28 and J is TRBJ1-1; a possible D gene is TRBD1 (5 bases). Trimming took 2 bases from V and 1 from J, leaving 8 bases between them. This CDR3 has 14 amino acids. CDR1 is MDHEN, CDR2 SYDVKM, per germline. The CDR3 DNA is TGTGCCAGCAGTTTACCCGGACAGAACACTGAAGCTTTCTTT. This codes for CASSLPGQNTEAFF.

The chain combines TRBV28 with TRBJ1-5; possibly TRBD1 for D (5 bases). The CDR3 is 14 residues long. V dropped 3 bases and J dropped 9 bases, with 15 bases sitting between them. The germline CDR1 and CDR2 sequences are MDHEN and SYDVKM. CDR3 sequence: CASSFVGGSTPQHF. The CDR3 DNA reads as TGTGCCAGCAGTTTTGTGGGGGGGAGTACGCCCCAGCATTTT.

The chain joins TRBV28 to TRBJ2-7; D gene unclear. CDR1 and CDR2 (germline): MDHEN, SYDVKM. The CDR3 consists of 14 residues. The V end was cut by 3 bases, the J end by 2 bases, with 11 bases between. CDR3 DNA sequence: TGTGCCAGCAGTTTGCATTCAACGGCCTACGAGCAGTACTTC. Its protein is CASSLHSTAYEQYF.

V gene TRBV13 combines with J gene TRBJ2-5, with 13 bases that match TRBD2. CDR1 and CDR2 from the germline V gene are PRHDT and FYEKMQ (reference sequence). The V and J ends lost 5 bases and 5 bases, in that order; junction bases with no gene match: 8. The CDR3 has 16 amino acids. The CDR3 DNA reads TGTGCCAGCAGCCAAACAGGACTAGCGGGAGAGGAGACCCAGTACTTC. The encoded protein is CASSQTGLAGEETQYF.

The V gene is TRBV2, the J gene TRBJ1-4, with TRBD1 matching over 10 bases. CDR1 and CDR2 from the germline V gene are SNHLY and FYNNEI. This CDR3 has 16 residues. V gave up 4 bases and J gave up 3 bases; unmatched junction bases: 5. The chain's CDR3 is CASSGVGTGANEKLFF. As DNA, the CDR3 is TGTGCCAGCAGTGGGGTCGGGACAGGGGCTAATGAAAAACTGTTTTTT.

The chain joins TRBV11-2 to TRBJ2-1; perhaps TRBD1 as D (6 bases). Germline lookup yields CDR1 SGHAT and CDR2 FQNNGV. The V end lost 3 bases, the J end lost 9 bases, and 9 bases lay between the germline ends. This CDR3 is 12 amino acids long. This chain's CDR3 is CASSLTGSEQFF. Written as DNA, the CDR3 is TGTGCCAGCAGCTTGACAGGAAGTGAGCAGTTCTTC.

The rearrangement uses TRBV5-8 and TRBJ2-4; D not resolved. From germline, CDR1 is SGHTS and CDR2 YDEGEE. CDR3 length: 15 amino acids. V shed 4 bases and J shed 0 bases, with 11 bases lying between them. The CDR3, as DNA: TGTGCCAGCAGCCCATACAGAGTAGCCAAAAACATTCAGTACTTC. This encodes CASSPYRVAKNIQYF.

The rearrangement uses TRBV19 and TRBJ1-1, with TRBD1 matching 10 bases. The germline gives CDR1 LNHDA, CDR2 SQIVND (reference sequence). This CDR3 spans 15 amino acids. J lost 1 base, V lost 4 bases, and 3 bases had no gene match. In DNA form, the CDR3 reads TGTGCCAGTAGTAGACAGGGGGCATGGAACACTGAAGCTTTCTTT. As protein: CASSRQGAWNTEAFF.

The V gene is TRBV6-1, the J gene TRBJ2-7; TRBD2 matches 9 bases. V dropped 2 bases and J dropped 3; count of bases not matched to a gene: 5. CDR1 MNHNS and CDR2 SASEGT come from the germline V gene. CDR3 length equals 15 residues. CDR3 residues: CASSERLAESYEQYF. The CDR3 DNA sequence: TGTGCCAGCAGTGAACGACTAGCGGAAAGCTACGAGCAGTACTTC.

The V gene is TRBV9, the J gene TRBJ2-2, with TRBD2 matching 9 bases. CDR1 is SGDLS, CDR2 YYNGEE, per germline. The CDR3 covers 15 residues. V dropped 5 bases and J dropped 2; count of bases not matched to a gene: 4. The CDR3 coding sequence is TGTGCCAGCAGGGCCGGGACTAGCAACACCGGGGAGCTGTTTTTT. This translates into CASRAGTSNTGELFF. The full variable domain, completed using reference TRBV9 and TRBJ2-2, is DSGVTQTPKHLITATGQRVTLRCSPRSGDLSVYWYQQSLDQGLQFLIQYYNGEERAKGNILERFSAQQFPDLHSELNLSSLELGDSALYFCASRAGTSNTGELFFGEGSRLTVL.

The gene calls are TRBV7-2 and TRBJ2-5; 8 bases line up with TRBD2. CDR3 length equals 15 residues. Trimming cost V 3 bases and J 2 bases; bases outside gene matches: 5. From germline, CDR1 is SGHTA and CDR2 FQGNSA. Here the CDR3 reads CASSFGLAIQETQYF. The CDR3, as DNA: TGTGCCAGCAGCTTTGGACTAGCCATACAAGAGACCCAGTACTTC.

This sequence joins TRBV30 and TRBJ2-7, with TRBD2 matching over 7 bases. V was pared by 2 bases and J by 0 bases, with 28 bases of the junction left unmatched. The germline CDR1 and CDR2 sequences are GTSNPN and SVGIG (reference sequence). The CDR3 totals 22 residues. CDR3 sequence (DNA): TGTGCCTGGAGTTGTGACTTGGGTAGCGGGCCTCAATGCGACCGAAGCTCCTACGAGCAGTACTTC. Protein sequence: CAWSCDLGSGPQCDRSSYEQYF.

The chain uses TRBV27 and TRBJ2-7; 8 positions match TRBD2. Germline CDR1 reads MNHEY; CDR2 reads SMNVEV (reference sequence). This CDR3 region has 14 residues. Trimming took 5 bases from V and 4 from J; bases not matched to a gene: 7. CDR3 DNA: TGTGCCAGCAGTACCGGGACTAGACTATACGAGCAGTACTTC. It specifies CASSTGTRLYEQYF.

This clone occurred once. The CDR3 DNA reads TGTGCCAGTAGATCCAATGGTGGGACAAATCACCTGAGGGCTGAAGCTTTCTTT. It translates to CASRSNGGTNHLRAEAFF. The chain employs TRBV19 and TRBJ1-1, with D maybe TRBD1 (6 bases). Trimming shortened V by 6 bases and J by 6 bases, and 29 bases separated the two germline ends. The V gene's germline CDR1 is LNHDA and CDR2 SQIVND (reference sequence). The CDR3 is 18 residues long. Based on the CDR3 plus reference TRBV19 and TRBJ1-1, the full variable domain is DGGITQSPKYLFRKEGQNVTLSCEQNLNHDAMYWYRQDPGQGLRLIYYSQIVNDFQKGDIAEGYSVSREKKESFPLTVTSAQKNPTAFYLCASRSNGGTNHLRAEAFFGQGTRLTVV.

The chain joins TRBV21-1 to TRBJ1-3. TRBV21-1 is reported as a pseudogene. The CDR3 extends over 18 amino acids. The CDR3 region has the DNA TGTGCCAGCAGCAAAGACGGGTGGAGGCGGCACTCTGGAAACACCATATATTTT. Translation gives CASSKDGWRRHSGNTIYF.

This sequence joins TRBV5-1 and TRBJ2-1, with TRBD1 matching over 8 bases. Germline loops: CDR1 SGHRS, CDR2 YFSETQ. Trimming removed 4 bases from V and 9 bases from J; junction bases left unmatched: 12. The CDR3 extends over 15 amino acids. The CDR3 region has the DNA TGCGCCAGCAGCGAGGTCCAGGGGGCGGGTGGTGAGCAGTTCTTC. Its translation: CASSEVQGAGGEQFF.

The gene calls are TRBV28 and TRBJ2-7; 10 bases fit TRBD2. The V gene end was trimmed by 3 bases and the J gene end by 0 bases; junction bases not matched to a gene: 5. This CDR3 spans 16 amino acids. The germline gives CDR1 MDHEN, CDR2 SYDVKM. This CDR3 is CASSFRGLAVSYEQYF. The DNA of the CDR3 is TGTGCCAGCAGTTTTAGAGGACTAGCGGTCTCCTACGAGCAGTACTTC.